Following are 27 T cell receptor beta chains from one sample sequenced in a study of blood T cell repertoires in COVID-19 (dated by TCRdb to 2019 to 2021). The library was generated by the immunoSEQ multiplex PCR assay. TCRdb obtained this table from immuneACCESS and retained in-frame rearrangements with V and J assigned. These tables miss some clones; where compared with another copy, unresolved V genes account for less than half of the shortfall, and the remainder is unexplained. This sample gives around 300,000 clones in total; about 88% of them show up just once. The ten biggest clones cover around 3% of the sample. The sequencing input was PBMCs or T cells enriched from blood (not recorded which). The receptor set was obtained from a woman aged 50 to 60 who had recovered from COVID-19.

The V gene is TRBV2, the J gene TRBJ2-3; TRBD2 might be the D (5 bases). This CDR3 is 13 amino acids long. The V and J ends lost 4 bases and 7 bases respectively, with 12 bases between them. Germline V lookup: CDR1 SNHLY, CDR2 FYNNEI. CDR3 nucleotides: TGTGCCAGCAGTGGGGGAGCTCAGTATACGCAGTATTTT. Amino acid sequence: CASSGGAQYTQYF.

The rearrangement joins TRBV2 to TRBJ1-4, with D possibly matching TRBD1 (6 bases). Trimming removed 6 bases at V and 3 bases at J, with 14 bases between. This CDR3 is built from 15 residues. The germline gives CDR1 SNHLY, CDR2 FYNNEI. CDR3 nucleotide sequence: TGTGCCAGCAGGACCGCGGGGGCGGCTAATGAAAAACTGTTTTTT. It encodes CASRTAGAANEKLFF.

The genes are TRBV7-2 and TRBJ1-5; D possibly corresponds to TRBD1 (6 bases). V was shortened by 5 bases and J by 4 bases, with 15 bases between the two germline ends. The length of the CDR3 is 15 residues. Germline assignment: CDR1 SGHTA and CDR2 FQGNSA. CDR3 DNA sequence: TGTGCCAGCAGCCAGACCGGGACACAGAATCAGCCCCAGCATTTT. Translation: CASSQTGTQNQPQHF.

The chain recombines TRBV5-4 with TRBJ2-5; 7 bases are a match to TRBD1. This CDR3 region has 13 residues. Germline V gene lookup returns CDR1 SGHNT and CDR2 YYREEE (reference sequence). Unmatched junction bases numbered 4, after V lost 5 bases and J lost 3 bases. The CDR3 bases are TGTGCCAGCAGGGGGACAGCAAAAGAGACCCAGTACTTC. Its translation is CASRGTAKETQYF.

This rearrangement joins TRBV7-2 to TRBJ1-5; D uncertain. Germline V gene data show CDR1 as SGHTA and CDR2 as FQGNSA. CDR3 size: 15 residues. V dropped 5 bases and J dropped 8 bases, with 19 bases sitting between them. CDR3 loop: CASSKTGFGVEPQHF. For the CDR3, the DNA is TGTGCCAGCAGCAAGACGGGATTTGGAGTGGAGCCCCAGCATTTT.

In DNA form, the CDR3 reads TGTGCCAGCAGCTTCGCTAGCTTTTACGAGCAGTACTTC. Protein product: CASSFASFYEQYF. The chain couples TRBV7-2 to TRBJ2-7; a weak D match, TRBD2 (5 bases). This CDR3 spans 13 amino acids. The germline V gene encodes CDR1 SGHTA and CDR2 FQGNSA. Trimming cost V 3 bases and J 4 bases, with 10 bases left between them.

This clone was counted a few times. The rearrangement uses TRBV4-1 and TRBJ1-1; 7 bases are a match to TRBD1. This CDR3 spans 16 amino acids. V dropped 2 bases and J dropped 10; count of bases not matched to a gene: 16. The germline gives CDR1 MGHRA, CDR2 YSYEKL. CDR3 in amino acids: CASSQPTDRDRRGAFF. The CDR3 DNA reads TGCGCCAGCAGCCAACCAACAGACCGGGACAGACGTGGAGCTTTCTTT.

This sequence joins TRBV10-2 and TRBJ1-2; D perhaps matches TRBD1 (5 bases). CDR1 WSHSY and CDR2 SAAADI come from the germline V gene. Trimming cost V 7 bases and J 7 bases, with 19 bases left between them. The CDR3 contains 14 residues. In nucleotides, the CDR3 is TGCGCCAGCACCCCTACGCTTAGCGGGGGTGGCTACACCTTC. Translation gives CASTPTLSGGGYTF.

The CDR3 sequence: CASSSAGTSSIEQFF. The CDR3 DNA reads TGTGCCAGCAGCTCAGCCGGGACTAGCTCGATTGAGCAGTTCTTC. The chain recombines TRBV7-3 with TRBJ2-1; 9 bases match TRBD2. V shed 4 bases, J shed 9 bases, and the junction held 10 bases outside the gene matches. The germline gives CDR1 SGHTA, CDR2 FQGTGA. CDR3 length equals 15 residues.

The V call is TRBV5-1, the J call TRBJ2-1; 7 bases match TRBD1. V gave up 3 bases and J gave up 7 bases; unmatched junction bases: 10. CDR1 and CDR2 from the germline V gene are SGHRS and YFSETQ. The CDR3 is made up of 15 amino acids. The CDR3 protein is CASSSTGALENEQFF. The DNA of the CDR3 is TGCGCCAGCAGCTCCACAGGGGCTTTGGAGAATGAGCAGTTCTTC.

This chain joins TRBV28 and TRBJ2-2; maybe TRBD1 (6 bases). The germline CDR1 and CDR2 sequences are MDHEN and SYDVKM. This CDR3 is 14 amino acids long. V gave up 5 bases and J gave up 4 bases, with 11 bases separating them. For the CDR3, the DNA is TGTGCCAGCAGTCAGGGGTCCGGCACCGGGGAGCTGTTTTTT. Protein sequence: CASSQGSGTGELFF.

This chain joins TRBV5-6 and TRBJ2-2, with D perhaps TRBD2 (5 bases). Germline V gene sequence: CDR1 SGHDT, CDR2 YYEEEE. This CDR3 comprises 15 residues. V was pared by 6 bases and J by 2 bases, with 14 bases between. CDR3 DNA sequence: TGTGCCAGCACCCGAGATCCGGGAAACACCGGGGAGCTGTTTTTT. Translation gives CASTRDPGNTGELFF.

This chain links TRBV11-1 with TRBJ2-2; the match to TRBD1 covers 9 bases. The germline gives CDR1 SGHAT, CDR2 FQDESV (reference sequence). After removal of 7 bases from V and 6 bases from J, the junction contained 3 bases not matched to a gene. The CDR3 length is 13 residues. DNA for the CDR3: TGTGCCAGCAACAGACAGGGGGCCGGGGAGCTGTTTTTT. It encodes CASNRQGAGELFF.

This clone was seen once. V and J are TRBV28 and TRBJ1-2; TRBD1 matches at 7 bases. The trim removed 5 bases at V and 8 bases at J, leaving 8 bases unmatched. CDR1 is MDHEN and CDR2 is SYDVKM in the germline V gene. CDR3 length equals 13 residues. DNA for the CDR3: TGTGCCAGCAGTCCCCGGGACAGCTCAGGCTACACCTTC. Amino acids: CASSPRDSSGYTF.

V usage is TRBV9 and J usage is TRBJ1-2; 8 bases match TRBD1. CDR1 and CDR2 (germline): SGDLS, YYNGEE. Trimming at V came to 1 base and at J to 8 bases, leaving 7 bases not matched to a gene. The CDR3 totals 14 residues. This chain's CDR3 is CASSVNQGASGYTF. CDR3 nucleotides: TGTGCCAGCAGCGTAAATCAGGGGGCGTCCGGCTACACCTTC.

The V call is TRBV2, the J call TRBJ2-5; TRBD2 might be the D (5 bases). Germline V gene sequence: CDR1 SNHLY, CDR2 FYNNEI. This CDR3 has 14 amino acids. The V end was cut by 5 bases, the J end by 3 bases, with 13 bases between. The CDR3 DNA is TGTGCCAGCAGTCCCGGCGGGTACAAAGAGACCCAGTACTTC. It encodes CASSPGGYKETQYF.

The chain employs TRBV5-1 and TRBJ1-1; tentative D call: TRBD1 (5 bases). In germline, CDR1 is SGHRS, CDR2 YFSETQ. The CDR3 is 14 residues long. Trimming removed 4 bases at V and 1 base at J, with 11 bases between. CDR3 amino acids: CASSRQSENTEAFF. CDR3 in DNA: TGCGCCAGCAGCAGACAGAGCGAGAACACTGAAGCTTTCTTT.

The V call is TRBV6-1, the J call TRBJ2-4; no reliable D call. The CDR3 consists of 13 residues. V was pared by 3 bases and J by 6 bases, with 9 bases between. The germline gives CDR1 MNHNS, CDR2 SASEGT. The CDR3 loop reads CASSELNGNIQYF. CDR3 coding DNA: TGTGCCAGCAGTGAGCTCAACGGAAACATTCAGTACTTC.

The J gene is TRBJ1-5, the V gene TRBV3-1 (or the pseudogene TRBV3-2), with no clear D. Trimming pared 1 base from V and 1 base from J, leaving 8 bases between. Germline CDR1 reads LGHDT; CDR2 reads YNNKEL (reference sequence). This CDR3 region has 15 residues. CDR3 nucleotides: TGTGCCAGCAGCCAAGGGGAGATCAGCAATCAGCCCCAGCATTTT. This gives the protein CASSQGEISNQPQHF.

This clone was recorded a few times. The chain couples TRBV11-2 to TRBJ1-6; unclear D gene. The CDR3 loop spans 16 amino acids. V was trimmed by 6 bases and J by 13 bases, leaving 25 bases between them. CDR1 and CDR2 (germline): SGHAT, FQNNGV. The CDR3 DNA reads as TGTGCCAGCAGTTCCCTTCGGAGCATAAATCTCCGGCCCCTCCACTTT. It is translated as CASSSLRSINLRPLHF.

This clone turned up a few times. The chain couples TRBV7-8 to TRBJ2-3; 7 bases line up with TRBD1. V trimming: 6 bases; J trimming: 3 bases; junction bases outside the gene matches: 9. The CDR3 has 15 residues. Per the germline V gene, CDR1 is SGHVS and CDR2 is FQNEAQ. The CDR3 DNA reads as TGTGCCAGCAGTTCACAGGGGTATAGGACAGATACGCAGTATTTT. This gives the protein CASSSQGYRTDTQYF.

Points on this clone: In the same sample, other DNA sequences code for this CDR3. The J gene is TRBJ1-2, the V gene TRBV28; TRBD1 agrees at 10 bases. CDR3 size: 13 residues. Losses at the gene ends were 8 bases for V and 3 bases for J; bases not matched to a gene: 3. The V gene's germline CDR1 is MDHEN and CDR2 SYDVKM. The CDR3 region is CASRTGGDYGYTF. CDR3 sequence (DNA): TGTGCCAGCCGGACAGGGGGGGACTATGGCTACACCTTC.

This clone showed up just once. This chain joins TRBV24-1 and TRBJ2-3; 7 positions agree with TRBD1. This CDR3 region has 13 residues. V shed 4 bases, J shed 6 bases, and the junction held 3 bases outside the gene matches. The germline V gene encodes CDR1 KGHDR and CDR2 SFDVKD. The CDR3, as DNA: TGTGCCACCAGTGACGACAGGGATGATACGCAGTATTTT. Translating it yields CATSDDRDDTQYF.

The V and J genes are TRBV7-3 and TRBJ2-1, with D possibly being TRBD2 (5 bases). The CDR3 sequence is 15 residues long. Deletions cut 1 base from V and 0 bases from J, with 7 bases between. Germline CDR1 reads SGHTA; CDR2 reads FQGTGA. CDR3 sequence reads: CASSLNRDSYNEQFF. The CDR3 DNA reads as TGTGCCAGCAGCTTAAATCGGGACTCCTACAATGAGCAGTTCTTC.

Here the CDR3 reads CASSSEVRGSQYF. CDR3 DNA: TGTGCCAGCAGCTCAGAGGTGCGGGGATCGCAGTACTTC. The V call is TRBV7-9, the J call TRBJ2-7; a possible D gene is TRBD2 (6 bases). The CDR3 has 13 residues. V was cut by 4 bases and J by 9 bases, with 16 bases left in between. CDR1 is SEHNR and CDR2 is FQNEAQ in the germline V gene (reference sequence).

This clone appeared a single time. This rearrangement joins TRBV7-2 to TRBJ1-5; D remains ambiguous. The V and J ends lost 1 base and 2 bases respectively, with 12 bases between them. The CDR3 is 16 residues long. From germline, CDR1 is SGHTA and CDR2 FQGNSA. In DNA, the CDR3 is TGTGCCAGCAGCTTAGAGGAGGGATGGGGCAATCAGCCCCAGCATTTT. Encoded protein: CASSLEEGWGNQPQHF.

This chain links TRBV19 with TRBJ1-2; tentatively, D is TRBD1 (5 bases). Germline loops: CDR1 LNHDA, CDR2 SQIVND (reference sequence). CDR3 length equals 15 residues. V gave up 7 bases and J gave up 3 bases, with 18 bases separating them. The CDR3 DNA is TGTGCCAGTACCCCCCTGGACGGAGGGGACTATGGCTACACCTTC. Its translation: CASTPLDGGDYGYTF. Filled out from reference TRBV19 and TRBJ1-2, the complete variable domain reads DGGITQSPKYLFRKEGQNVTLSCEQNLNHDAMYWYRQDPGQGLRLIYYSQIVNDFQKGDIAEGYSVSREKKESFPLTVTSAQKNPTAFYLCASTPLDGGDYGYTFGSGTRLTVV.